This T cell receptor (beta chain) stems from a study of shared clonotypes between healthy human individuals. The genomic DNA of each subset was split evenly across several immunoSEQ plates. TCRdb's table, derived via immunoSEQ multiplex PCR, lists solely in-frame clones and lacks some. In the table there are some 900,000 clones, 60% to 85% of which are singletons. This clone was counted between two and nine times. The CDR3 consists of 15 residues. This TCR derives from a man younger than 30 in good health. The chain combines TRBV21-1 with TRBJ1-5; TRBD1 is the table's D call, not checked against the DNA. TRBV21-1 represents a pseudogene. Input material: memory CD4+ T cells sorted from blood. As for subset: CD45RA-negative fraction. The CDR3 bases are TGTGCCAGCAGCAAAGGACCAGGGGGCTGTCAGCCCCAGCATTTT. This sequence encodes CASSKGPGGCQPQHF.